The clone carrying this T cell receptor beta chain has at least ten counts. Antigen specificity is unknown. The protocol attached unique molecular identifiers to individual cDNA molecules. TCRdb re-called the 5' RACE reads with MiXCR, one entry per CDR3 protein. Of 95,000 to 120,000 distinct CDR3 sequences listed, about an eighth are singletons. The record originates from a study of early T cells in non-severe SARS-CoV-2 infection. The wider study: Unsorted whole blood bulk RNA was sequenced, with unpaired chains. Notes on the study in general: Private and CD4 specificities were missed by VDJdb matching, which favored anti-spike CD8 responses.

The material sequenced was whole blood. The sequence derives from an adult who was a healthcare worker with PCR-confirmed SARS-CoV-2 infection or an uninfected control (not recorded which).

CDR3 coding DNA: TGTGCCAGCAGCCTACCAGGGGCGGATACCTACGAGCAGTACTTC. The encoded protein is CASSLPGADTYEQYF. The gene calls are TRBV5-6 and TRBJ2-7; tentatively, D is TRBD1 (6 bases). The ends were cut back, 4 bases at V and 2 bases at J, with 16 bases in the middle. The CDR3 sequence is 15 residues long. Germline assignment: CDR1 SGHDT and CDR2 YYEEEE. The full variable domain, with the rest looked up from reference TRBV5-6 and TRBJ2-7, is DAGVTQSPTHLIKTRGQQVTLRCSPKSGHDTVSWYQQALGQGPQFIFQYYEEEERQRGNFPDRFSGHQFPNYSSELNVNALLLGDSALYLCASSLPGADTYEQYFGPGTRLTVT.